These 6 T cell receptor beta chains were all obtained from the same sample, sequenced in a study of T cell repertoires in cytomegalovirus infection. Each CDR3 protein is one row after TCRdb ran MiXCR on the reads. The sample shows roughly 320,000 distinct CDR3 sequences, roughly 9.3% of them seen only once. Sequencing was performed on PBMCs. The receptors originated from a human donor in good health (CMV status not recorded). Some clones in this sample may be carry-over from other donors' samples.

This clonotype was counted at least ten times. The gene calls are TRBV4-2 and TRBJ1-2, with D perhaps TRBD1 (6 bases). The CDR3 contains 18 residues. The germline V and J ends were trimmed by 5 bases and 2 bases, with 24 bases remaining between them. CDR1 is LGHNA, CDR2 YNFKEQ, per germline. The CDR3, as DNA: TGTGCCAGCAGCTCTCGGGGGGCAGGGAGGTACCAGAACTATGGCTACACCTTC. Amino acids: CASSSRGAGRYQNYGYTF.

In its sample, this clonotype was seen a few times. The CDR3, as DNA: TGCAGTGCTAGTACAGGGGGCGGAAGAAATCAGCCCCAGCATTTT. Its translation is CSASTGGGRNQPQHF. V and J are TRBV20-1 and TRBJ1-5, with TRBD1 matching 9 bases. This CDR3 contains 15 residues. V lost 3 bases and J lost 4; bases outside the gene matches: 7. Germline assignment: CDR1 DFQATT and CDR2 SNEGSKA (reference sequence).

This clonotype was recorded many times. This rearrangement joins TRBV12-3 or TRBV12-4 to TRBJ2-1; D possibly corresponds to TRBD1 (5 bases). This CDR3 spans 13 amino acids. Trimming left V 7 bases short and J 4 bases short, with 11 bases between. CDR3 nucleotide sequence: TGTGCCAGCACCCTTTCAGGGTACAATGAGCAGTTCTTC. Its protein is CASTLSGYNEQFF.

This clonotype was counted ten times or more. The CDR3 region is CASSPDPGGTEAFF. In DNA, the CDR3 is TGTGCCAGCAGCCCGGACCCCGGGGGCACTGAAGCTTTCTTT. J is TRBJ1-1 and V is TRBV7-2, with D perhaps matching TRBD1 (5 bases). This CDR3 is built from 14 residues. V lost 5 bases to trimming and J lost 4 bases, with 14 bases between them. Germline V gives CDR1 SGHTA, CDR2 FQGNSA.

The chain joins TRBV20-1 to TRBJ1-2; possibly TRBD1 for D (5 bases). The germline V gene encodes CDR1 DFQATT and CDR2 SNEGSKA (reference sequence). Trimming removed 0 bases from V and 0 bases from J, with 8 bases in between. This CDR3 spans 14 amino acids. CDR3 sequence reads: CSAREPTANYGYTF. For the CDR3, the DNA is TGCAGTGCTAGAGAACCGACAGCTAACTATGGCTACACCTTC.

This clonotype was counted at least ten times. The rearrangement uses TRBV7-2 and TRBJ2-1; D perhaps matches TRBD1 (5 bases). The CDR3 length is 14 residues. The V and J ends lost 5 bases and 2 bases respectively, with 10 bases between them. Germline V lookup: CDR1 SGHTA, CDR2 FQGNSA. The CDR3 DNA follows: TGTGCCAGCAGCGGAATGGACACCTACAATGAGCAGTTCTTC. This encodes CASSGMDTYNEQFF.